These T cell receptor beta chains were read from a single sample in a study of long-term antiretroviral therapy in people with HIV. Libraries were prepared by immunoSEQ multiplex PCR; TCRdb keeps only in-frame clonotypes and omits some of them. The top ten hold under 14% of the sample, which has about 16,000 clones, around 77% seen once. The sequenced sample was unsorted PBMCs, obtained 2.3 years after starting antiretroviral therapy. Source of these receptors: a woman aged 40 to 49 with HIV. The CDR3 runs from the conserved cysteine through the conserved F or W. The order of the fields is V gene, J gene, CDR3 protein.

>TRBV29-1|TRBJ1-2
CSVELPDGYTF
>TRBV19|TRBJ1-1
CASSPGASTEAFF
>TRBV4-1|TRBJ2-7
CASSQEPGGYEQYF
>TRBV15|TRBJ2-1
CATSRRTALGQYNEQFF
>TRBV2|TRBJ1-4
CASSLSWTAGVEKLFF
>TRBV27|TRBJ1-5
CASSLAPGVCRSSNQPQHF
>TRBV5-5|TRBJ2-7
CASSSLAGVYEQYF
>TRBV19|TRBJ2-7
CASSMTSGNEQYF
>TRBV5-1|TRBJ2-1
CASSRTTSSYNEQFF
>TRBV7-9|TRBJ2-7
CASSLDSGRGQYF
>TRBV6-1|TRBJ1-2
CASSEYLGGYTF
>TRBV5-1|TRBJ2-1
CASSLLASGDNYNEQFF
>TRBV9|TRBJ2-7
CASSVGGYGYEQYF
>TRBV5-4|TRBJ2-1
CASSSRTSYNEQFF
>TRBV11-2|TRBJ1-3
CASSPRRGRGNTIYF
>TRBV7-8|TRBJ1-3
CASSSQPPGNTIYF
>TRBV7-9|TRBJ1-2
CASSLRPQGISGSDGYTF
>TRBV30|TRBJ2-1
CAWRTSGSRLEQFF
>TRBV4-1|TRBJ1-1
CASSLSQRPNTEAFF
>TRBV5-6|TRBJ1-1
CASSLNAMGQEAFF
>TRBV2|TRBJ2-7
CASSGTASYEQYF